The present T cell receptor (beta chain) was sequenced within a study of T cell responses to AZD1222 COVID-19 vaccine. In germline, CDR1 is PRHDT, CDR2 FYEKMQ (reference sequence). Trimming took off 4 bases at V and 12 bases at J, with 10 bases between the two ends. CDR3 length: 12 amino acids. The analysis combined second doses at about 4 or about 12 weeks. This table comes from immunoSEQ multiplex PCR, and its TCRdb copy is limited to in-frame clones, with some not included. The top ten hold 3.4% of the sample, which has approximately 210,000 clones, roughly nine tenths seen once. The source of this sequence is an adult who received the AZD1222 COVID-19 vaccine. The source was peripheral blood, collected 28 days after the second AZD1222 dose. The V and J genes are TRBV13 and TRBJ1-6; D not resolved. CDR3 sequence: CASSSRTLPLHF. The CDR3 DNA reads as TGTGCCAGCAGCTCCCGGACTTTACCCCTCCACTTT.